The 20 T cell receptor beta chains in this list originate from one sample, sequenced in a study of T cell changes during pregnancy in multiple sclerosis. TCRdb keeps only in-frame clones here, not all; method: immunoSEQ multiplex PCR. The sample contains fewer than 50,000 clones, roughly 94% of which appear only once. The material was CD8+ T cells from peripheral blood mononuclear cells, obtained before pregnancy. These TCRs come from a female donor with multiple sclerosis, enrolled in a pregnancy study.

The rearrangement joins TRBV15 to TRBJ2-7; 7 bases map to TRBD2. After removal of 0 bases from V and 5 bases from J, the junction contained 16 bases not matched to a gene. CDR1 is LNHNV, CDR2 YYDKDF, per germline (reference sequence). The length of the CDR3 is 18 residues. This chain's CDR3 is CATSRERARQRGSHEQYF. As DNA, the CDR3 is TGTGCCACCAGCAGAGAAAGGGCCCGACAGCGGGGTTCCCACGAGCAGTACTTC.

The chain recombines TRBV19 with TRBJ2-1, with D perhaps matching TRBD1 (6 bases). The CDR3 length is 16 residues. Looked up from germline, CDR1 is LNHDA and CDR2 is SQIVND (reference sequence). The germline V and J ends were trimmed by 5 bases and 0 bases, with 14 bases remaining between them. The CDR3 loop reads CASSGRQASSYNEQFF. The CDR3 bases are TGTGCCAGTAGTGGGAGACAGGCTAGCTCCTACAATGAGCAGTTCTTC. The full variable domain, in which reference TRBV19 and TRBJ2-1 provide the parts outside the CDR3, is DGGITQSPKYLFRKEGQNVTLSCEQNLNHDAMYWYRQDPGQGLRLIYYSQIVNDFQKGDIAEGYSVSREKKESFPLTVTSAQKNPTAFYLCASSGRQASSYNEQFFGPGTRLTVL.

The chain joins TRBV6-1 to TRBJ2-1, with 8 bases aligning to TRBD1. V shed 7 bases and J 6 bases; nucleotides not matched to a gene: 8. Germline lookup yields CDR1 MNHNS and CDR2 SASEGT. This CDR3 comprises 14 residues. CDR3 sequence: CASTLGTGRNEQFF. The CDR3 DNA reads TGTGCCAGCACCCTCGGGACAGGCCGCAATGAGCAGTTCTTC.

This chain joins TRBV2 and TRBJ2-7; 10 nucleotides line up with TRBD1. J gave up 5 bases and V 5 bases, and 6 bases lay outside the gene matches. The length of the CDR3 is 14 residues. CDR1 is SNHLY, CDR2 FYNNEI, per germline. The CDR3 region has the DNA TGTGCCAGCAGTACCGGGACAGGGGTCCACGAGCAGTACTTC. Protein product: CASSTGTGVHEQYF.

The J gene is TRBJ2-1, the V gene TRBV9; 13 bases fit TRBD2. With V trimmed by 0 bases and J by 0 bases, 6 bases remained unmatched. CDR3 length: 19 residues. Germline V gives CDR1 SGDLS, CDR2 YYNGEE. CDR3 nucleotides: TGTGCCAGCAGCGTAGTGGGGACTAGCGGGACGAGCTCCTACAATGAGCAGTTCTTC. Its translation is CASSVVGTSGTSSYNEQFF.

This chain uses TRBV29-1 with TRBJ2-7, with 10 bases matching TRBD2. V was pared by 3 bases and J by 2 bases, with 10 bases of the junction left unmatched. The CDR3 has 16 residues. The germline CDR1 and CDR2 sequences are SQVTM and ANQGSEA. CDR3 in DNA: TGCAGCGTTGAGGGCATAGGGACTAGCGACCCCTACGAGCAGTACTTC. Encoded protein: CSVEGIGTSDPYEQYF.

The chain joins TRBV27 to TRBJ1-5; D gene uncertain. From germline, CDR1 is MNHEY and CDR2 SMNVEV (reference sequence). V lost 6 bases to trimming and J lost 0 bases, with 3 bases between them. This CDR3 has 12 residues. CDR3 bases: TGTGCCAGCAGACATAGCAATCAGCCCCAGCATTTT. This sequence encodes CASRHSNQPQHF.

This rearrangement joins TRBV5-1 to TRBJ2-3; TRBD2 is a possible D gene (6 bases). V lost 5 bases and J lost 6, with 13 bases in between. CDR3 length equals 13 residues. Germline CDR1 and CDR2: SGHRS and YFSETQ. The CDR3 nucleotides read TGCGCCAGCAGGTCTGCGGGACCGGATACGCAGTATTTT. Amino acid sequence: CASRSAGPDTQYF.

The chain combines TRBV7-9 with TRBJ2-6, with 8 bases fitting TRBD1. V gave up 7 bases and J gave up 4 bases; unmatched junction bases: 6. Germline CDR1 reads SEHNR; CDR2 reads FQNEAQ (reference sequence). This CDR3 contains 15 residues. CDR3 sequence reads: CASIQGALGANVLTF. The CDR3 bases are TGTGCCAGCATCCAGGGGGCGCTCGGGGCCAACGTCCTGACTTTC.

For this clone: Other DNA sequences in the sample encode the same CDR3. CDR3 bases: TGTGCCAGCAGCCTGGGACAGGGATTCTACGAGCAGTACTTC. It codes for CASSLGQGFYEQYF. The V gene is TRBV11-2, the J gene TRBJ2-7, with 9 bases that match TRBD1. Germline CDR1 SGHAT, CDR2 FQNNGV. J lost 3 bases, V lost 5 bases, and 5 bases had no gene match. The CDR3 consists of 14 residues.

The chain carries TRBV7-6 and TRBJ2-7, with unresolved D. The CDR3 has 14 residues. The germline gives CDR1 SGHVS, CDR2 FNYEAQ. The V end was cut by 5 bases, the J end by 3 bases, with 14 bases between. CDR3 coding DNA: TGTGCCAGCAGCCCGCGGCGACTCAACTACGAGCAGTACTTC. Translated: CASSPRRLNYEQYF. The full variable domain, in which reference TRBV7-6 and TRBJ2-7 provide the parts outside the CDR3, is GAGVSQSPRYKVTKRGQDVALRCDPISGHVSLYWYRQALGQGPEFLTYFNYEAQQDKSGLPNDRFSAERPEGSISTLTIQRTEQRDSAMYRCASSPRRLNYEQYFGPGTRLTVT.

V usage is TRBV4-2 and J usage is TRBJ1-1, with TRBD1 identical over 8 bases. The germline V gene encodes CDR1 LGHNA and CDR2 YNFKEQ. The V segment lost 4 bases and the J segment 8 bases; nucleotides outside the gene matches: 3. This CDR3 is 12 amino acids long. The CDR3 DNA reads as TGTGCCAGCAGCCGCGGACAGGGAGAAGCTTTCTTT. This translates into CASSRGQGEAFF.

The chain employs TRBV11-2 and TRBJ2-1, with TRBD2 matching over 9 bases. Germline-derived CDR1 and CDR2 are SGHAT and FQNNGV. This CDR3 is 17 amino acids long. With V trimmed by 0 bases and J by 2 bases, 5 bases remained unmatched. CDR3: CASSLDLAGPPYNEQFF. In DNA form, the CDR3 reads TGTGCCAGCAGCTTAGATCTAGCGGGGCCCCCCTACAATGAGCAGTTCTTC. Drawing the rest from reference TRBV11-2 and TRBJ2-1, the complete variable domain is EAGVAQSPRYKIIEKRQSVAFWCNPISGHATLYWYQQILGQGPKLLIQFQNNGVVDDSQLPKDRFSAERLKGVDSTLKIQPAKLEDSAVYLCASSLDLAGPPYNEQFFGPGTRLTVL.

V and J are TRBV27 and TRBJ2-7; 7 bases map to TRBD2. Germline V gives CDR1 MNHEY, CDR2 SMNVEV (reference sequence). The CDR3 is 12 amino acids. With 9 bases clipped from V and 5 bases from J, the junction kept 7 bases outside the gene matches. This CDR3 reads CASGEGLNEQYF. CDR3 nucleotides: TGTGCCAGTGGGGAGGGCCTCAACGAGCAGTACTTC.

The J gene is TRBJ2-4, the V gene TRBV5-4, with 8 bases aligning to TRBD2. The CDR3 is 16 residues long. Germline-derived CDR1 and CDR2 are SGHNT and YYREEE (reference sequence). V was clipped by 2 bases and J by 0 bases; unmatched bases: 4. In nucleotides, the CDR3 is TGTGCCAGCAGCTTTAAGCGGGAGATAGCCAAAAACATTCAGTACTTC. It translates to CASSFKREIAKNIQYF.

This chain links TRBV4-1 with TRBJ1-5; possibly TRBD1 for D (6 bases). Trimming shortened V by 4 bases and J by 0 bases, and 10 bases separated the two germline ends. The CDR3 has 15 residues. Germline CDR1 MGHRA, CDR2 YSYEKL. The CDR3 spells CASSPRQVSNQPQHF. CDR3 coding DNA: TGCGCCAGCAGCCCGCGACAGGTTAGCAATCAGCCCCAGCATTTT.

In nucleotides, the CDR3 is TGTGCCAGCAGCCCGGGACTGCCTAGCTCCTACAATGAGCAGTTCTTC. Protein product: CASSPGLPSSYNEQFF. The V call is TRBV5-6, the J call TRBJ2-1, with D maybe TRBD2 (6 bases). The CDR3 has 16 residues. Trimming shortened V by 4 bases and J by 0 bases, and 14 bases separated the two germline ends. Germline CDR1 is SGHDT and CDR2 is YYEEEE.

V and J are TRBV6-4 and TRBJ2-4, with TRBD2 matching over 11 bases. The CDR3 is 18 amino acids. J lost 3 bases, V lost 5 bases, and 12 bases had no gene match. The V gene's germline CDR1 is MRHNA and CDR2 SNTAGT. CDR3 amino acids: CASSTSGSSLSGKNIQYF. The DNA for the CDR3 is TGTGCCAGCAGTACTAGCGGGAGTTCCCTTAGCGGCAAAAACATTCAGTACTTC.

The gene calls are TRBV27 and TRBJ2-7; 11 nucleotides agree with TRBD1. After removal of 2 bases from V and 3 bases from J, the junction contained 3 bases not matched to a gene. The CDR3 has 15 residues. Germline lookup yields CDR1 MNHEY and CDR2 SMNVEV (reference sequence). This chain's CDR3 is CASSLPGQGVYEQYF. In nucleotides, the CDR3 is TGTGCCAGCAGTTTACCGGGACAGGGGGTCTACGAGCAGTACTTC.

The chain is built from TRBV6-7 and TRBJ2-7; possibly TRBD1 for D (6 bases). TRBV6-7 is an open reading frame, and its role is uncertain. The CDR3 consists of 14 residues. Trimming stripped 0 bases from V and 3 bases from J, with 9 bases between. CDR3 bases: TGTGCCAGCAGTTACTCAGACAGGTTCTACGAGCAGTACTTC. The encoded protein is CASSYSDRFYEQYF.